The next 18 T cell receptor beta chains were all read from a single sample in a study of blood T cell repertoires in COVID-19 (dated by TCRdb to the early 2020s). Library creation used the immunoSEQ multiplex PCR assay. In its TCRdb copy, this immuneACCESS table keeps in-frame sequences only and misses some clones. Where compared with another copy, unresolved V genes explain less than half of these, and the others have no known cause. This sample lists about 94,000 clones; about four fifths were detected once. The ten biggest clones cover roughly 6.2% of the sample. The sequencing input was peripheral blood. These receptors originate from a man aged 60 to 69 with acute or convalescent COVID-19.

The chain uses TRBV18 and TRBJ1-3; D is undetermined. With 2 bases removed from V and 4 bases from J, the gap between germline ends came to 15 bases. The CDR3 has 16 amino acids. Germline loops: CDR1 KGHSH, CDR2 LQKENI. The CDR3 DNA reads TGTGCCAGCTCACCATCTAGGCCCTTGGCCGGAAACACCATATATTTT. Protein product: CASSPSRPLAGNTIYF.

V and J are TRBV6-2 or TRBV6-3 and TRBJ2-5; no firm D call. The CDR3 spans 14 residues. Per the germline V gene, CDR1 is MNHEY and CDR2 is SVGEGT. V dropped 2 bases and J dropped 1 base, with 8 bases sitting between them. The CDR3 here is CASSYKQPQETQYF. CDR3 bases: TGTGCCAGCAGTTACAAACAGCCCCAAGAGACCCAGTACTTC.

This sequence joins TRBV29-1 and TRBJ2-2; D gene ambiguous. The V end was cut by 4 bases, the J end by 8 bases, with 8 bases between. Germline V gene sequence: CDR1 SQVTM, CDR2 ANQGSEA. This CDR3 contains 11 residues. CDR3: CSVARGGELFF. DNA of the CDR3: TGCAGCGTTGCCCGCGGAGGGGAGCTGTTTTTT.

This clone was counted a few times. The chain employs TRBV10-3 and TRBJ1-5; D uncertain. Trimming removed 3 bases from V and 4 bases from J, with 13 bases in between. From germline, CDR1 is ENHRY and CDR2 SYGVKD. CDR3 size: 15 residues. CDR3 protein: CAISELEERNQPQHF. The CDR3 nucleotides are TGTGCCATCAGTGAATTAGAAGAGAGAAATCAGCCCCAGCATTTT.

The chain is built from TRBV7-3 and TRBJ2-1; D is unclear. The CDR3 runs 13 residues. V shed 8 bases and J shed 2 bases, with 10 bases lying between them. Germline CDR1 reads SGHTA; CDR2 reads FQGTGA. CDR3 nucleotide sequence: TGTGCCAGCGGCCGCGGTCCCTACAATGAGCAGTTCTTC. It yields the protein CASGRGPYNEQFF.

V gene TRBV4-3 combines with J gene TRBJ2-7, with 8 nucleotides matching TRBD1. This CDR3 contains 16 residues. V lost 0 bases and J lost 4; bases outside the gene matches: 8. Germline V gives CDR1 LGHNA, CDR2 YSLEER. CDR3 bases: TGCGCCAGCAGCCAAGATCCCGGGACAGGCGCATACGAGCAGTACTTC. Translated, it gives CASSQDPGTGAYEQYF.

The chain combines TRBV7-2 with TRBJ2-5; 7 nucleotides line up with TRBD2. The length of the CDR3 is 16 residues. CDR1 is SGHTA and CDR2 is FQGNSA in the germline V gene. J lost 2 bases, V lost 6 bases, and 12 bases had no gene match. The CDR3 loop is CASSLRLAELQETQYF. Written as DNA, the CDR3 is TGTGCCAGCAGTCTCAGACTAGCAGAGCTTCAAGAGACCCAGTACTTC.

CDR3 loop: CASSHPVKSYNEQFF. In DNA form, the CDR3 reads TGCGCCAGCAGCCACCCGGTTAAGTCCTACAATGAGCAGTTCTTC. This chain uses TRBV4-1 with TRBJ2-1; no clear D gene. This CDR3 has 15 residues. V was clipped by 3 bases and J by 1 base, with 10 bases between them. Germline-derived CDR1 and CDR2 are MGHRA and YSYEKL.

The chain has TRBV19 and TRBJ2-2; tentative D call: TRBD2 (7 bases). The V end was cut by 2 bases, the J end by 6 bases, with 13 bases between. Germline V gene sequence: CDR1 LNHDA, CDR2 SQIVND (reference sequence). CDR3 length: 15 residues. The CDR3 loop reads CASSIRGARSGELFF. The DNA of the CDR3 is TGTGCCAGTAGTATACGGGGGGCGCGGTCCGGGGAGCTGTTTTTT. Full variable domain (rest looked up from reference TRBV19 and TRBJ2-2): DGGITQSPKYLFRKEGQNVTLSCEQNLNHDAMYWYRQDPGQGLRLIYYSQIVNDFQKGDIAEGYSVSREKKESFPLTVTSAQKNPTAFYLCASSIRGARSGELFFGEGSRLTVL.

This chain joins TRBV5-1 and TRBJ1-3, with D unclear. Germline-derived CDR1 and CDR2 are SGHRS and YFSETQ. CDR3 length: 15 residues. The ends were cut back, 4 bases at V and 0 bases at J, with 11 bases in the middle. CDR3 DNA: TGCGCCAGCAGCCCTGGGAGGGCCTCTGGAAACACCATATATTTT. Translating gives CASSPGRASGNTIYF.

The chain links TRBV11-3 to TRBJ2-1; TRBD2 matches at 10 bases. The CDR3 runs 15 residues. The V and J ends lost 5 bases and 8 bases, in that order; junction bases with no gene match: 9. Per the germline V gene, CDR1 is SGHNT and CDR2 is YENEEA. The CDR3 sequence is CASSQRGGLGDEQFF. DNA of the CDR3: TGTGCCAGCAGCCAGCGGGGGGGCTTAGGCGATGAGCAGTTCTTC. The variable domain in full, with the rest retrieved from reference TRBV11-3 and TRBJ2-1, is EAGVVQSPRYKIIEKKQPVAFWCNPISGHNTLYWYLQNLGQGPELLIRYENEEAVDDSQLPKDRFSAERLKGVDSTLKIQPAELGDSAVYLCASSQRGGLGDEQFFGPGTRLTVL.

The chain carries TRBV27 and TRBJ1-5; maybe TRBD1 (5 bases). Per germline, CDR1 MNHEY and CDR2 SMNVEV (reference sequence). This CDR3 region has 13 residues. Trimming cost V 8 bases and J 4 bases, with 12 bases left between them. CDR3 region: CASSWGRNQPQHF. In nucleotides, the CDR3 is TGTGCCAGCTCTTGGGGGAGGAATCAGCCCCAGCATTTT.

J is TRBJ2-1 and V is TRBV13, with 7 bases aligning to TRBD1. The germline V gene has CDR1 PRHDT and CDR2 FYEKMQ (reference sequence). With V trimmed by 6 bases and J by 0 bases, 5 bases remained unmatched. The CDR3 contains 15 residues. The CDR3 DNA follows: TGTGCCAGCAGTTATAACAGGGGCTCCTACAATGAGCAGTTCTTC. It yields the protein CASSYNRGSYNEQFF.

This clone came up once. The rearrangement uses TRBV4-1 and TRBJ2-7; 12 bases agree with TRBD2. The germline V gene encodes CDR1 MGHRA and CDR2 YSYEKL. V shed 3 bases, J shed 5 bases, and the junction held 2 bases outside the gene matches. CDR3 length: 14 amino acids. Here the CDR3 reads CASSHLAGGNEQYF. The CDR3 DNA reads TGCGCCAGCAGCCATCTAGCGGGGGGGAACGAGCAGTACTTC.

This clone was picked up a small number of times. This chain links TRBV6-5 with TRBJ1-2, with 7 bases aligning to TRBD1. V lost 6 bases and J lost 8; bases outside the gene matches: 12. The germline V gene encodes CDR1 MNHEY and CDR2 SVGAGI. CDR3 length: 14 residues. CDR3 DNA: TGTGCCAGCAGCCCAGACAGGGTGGGAAGAGGCTACACCTTC. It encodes CASSPDRVGRGYTF.

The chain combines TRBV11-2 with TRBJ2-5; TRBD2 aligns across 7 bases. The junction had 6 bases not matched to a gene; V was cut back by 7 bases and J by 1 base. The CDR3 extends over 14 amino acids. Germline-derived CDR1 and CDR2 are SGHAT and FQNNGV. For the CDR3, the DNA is TGTGCCAGCACCTCGGGGGGAAGCCAAGAGACCCAGTACTTC. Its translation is CASTSGGSQETQYF.

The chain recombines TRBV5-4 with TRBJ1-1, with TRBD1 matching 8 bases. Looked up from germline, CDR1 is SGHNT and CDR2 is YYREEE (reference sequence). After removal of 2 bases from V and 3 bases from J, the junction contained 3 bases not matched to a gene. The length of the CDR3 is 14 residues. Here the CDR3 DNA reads TGTGCCAGCAGCTTTCAGGACAGGGACACTGAAGCTTTCTTT. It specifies CASSFQDRDTEAFF.

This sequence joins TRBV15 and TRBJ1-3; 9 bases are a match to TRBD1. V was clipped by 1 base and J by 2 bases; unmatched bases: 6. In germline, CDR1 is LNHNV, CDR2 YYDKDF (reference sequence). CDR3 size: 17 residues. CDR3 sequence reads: CATSRASGQGPGNTIYF. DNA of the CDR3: TGTGCCACCAGCAGAGCATCTGGACAGGGGCCTGGAAACACCATATATTTT.